The 4 T cell receptor beta chains presented below share a single source sample, sequenced in a study of cytomegalovirus exposure and HLA in healthy donors. PCR amplification relied on 60 Vbeta primers (plus 13 Jbeta primers). The method was immunoSEQ multiplex PCR; TCRdb's version includes in-frame clones alone and lacks a portion of them. The table has some 99,000 clones, around 77% seen once. The material sequenced was PBMCs. These receptor sequences come from a female donor in good health and CMV-seronegative.

This clone has a single count. The chain couples TRBV5-1 to TRBJ2-3, with TRBD2 as a possible D gene (6 bases). The germline V gene has CDR1 SGHRS and CDR2 YFSETQ. This CDR3 is 15 amino acids long. V shed 0 bases and J shed 0 bases, with 8 bases lying between them. CDR3 nucleotide sequence: TGCGCCAGCAGCTTGGTAGCGGTGAGCACAGATACGCAGTATTTT. It specifies CASSLVAVSTDTQYF.

CDR3: CASSPLASGGRYQETQYF. The CDR3 DNA is TGTGCCAGCTCACCACTGGCTAGCGGGGGCCGTTACCAAGAGACCCAGTACTTC. V gene TRBV18 combines with J gene TRBJ2-5; 10 nucleotides line up with TRBD2. The germline V gene has CDR1 KGHSH and CDR2 LQKENI. The CDR3 is 18 amino acids. V shed 1 base, J shed 0 bases, and the junction held 8 bases outside the gene matches. Based on the CDR3 plus reference TRBV18 and TRBJ2-5, the full variable domain is NAGVMQNPRHLVRRRGQEARLRCSPMKGHSHVYWYRQLPEEGLKFMVYLQKENIIDESGMPKERFSAEFPKEGPSILRIQQVVRGDSAAYFCASSPLASGGRYQETQYFGPGTRLLVL.

The genes are TRBV9 and TRBJ1-6; D is unresolved. Per the germline V gene, CDR1 is SGDLS and CDR2 is YYNGEE. CDR3 length: 15 amino acids. V gave up 0 bases and J gave up 0 bases, with 4 bases separating them. The CDR3 region has the DNA TGTGCCAGCAGCGTAGCGGGCTCCTATAATTCACCCCTCCACTTT. It translates to CASSVAGSYNSPLHF.

The genes are TRBV6-1 and TRBJ2-1, with 7 positions matching TRBD2. Germline CDR1 is MNHNS and CDR2 is SASEGT. The CDR3 has 16 residues. With V trimmed by 4 bases and J by 6 bases, 12 bases remained unmatched. The CDR3 nucleotides are TGTGCCAGCAGTGCCCGGGACTATCGCGTGGGCAATGAGCAGTTCTTC. It is translated as CASSARDYRVGNEQFF.